These 9 T cell receptor beta chains originate from one sample sequenced in a study of cytomegalovirus exposure and HLA in healthy donors. Primers: 60 Vbeta forward and 13 Jbeta reverse. Only in-frame clones appear in the TCRdb table, and some are missing; sequencing was by immunoSEQ multiplex PCR. The sample lists 75,000 to 95,000 clones, around 82% occurring once. The sequenced sample consisted of PBMCs. The receptors stem from a man in his fifties or sixties in good health and CMV-seronegative.

V is TRBV5-1 and J is TRBJ2-3, with 9 bases lining up with TRBD2. The J segment lost 6 bases and the V segment lost 0 bases, leaving 8 bases of the junction unmatched. This CDR3 comprises 16 residues. From germline, CDR1 is SGHRS and CDR2 YFSETQ. This chain's CDR3 is CASSLGAGGELDTQYF. The CDR3, as DNA: TGCGCCAGCAGCTTGGGTGCGGGGGGGGAACTTGATACGCAGTATTTT.

The V call is TRBV15, the J call TRBJ1-1; tentatively, D is TRBD1 (5 bases). V lost 1 base to trimming and J lost 3 bases, with 9 bases between them. Germline CDR1 is LNHNV and CDR2 is YYDKDF (reference sequence). This CDR3 region has 14 residues. As DNA, the CDR3 is TGTGCCACCAGCAGAGGGGGGGGGTACACTGAAGCTTTCTTT. Its protein product is CATSRGGGYTEAFF.

The J gene is TRBJ2-4, the V gene TRBV5-4; weak D call: TRBD2 (6 bases). V lost 0 bases and J 3 bases, leaving 10 bases between the germline ends. This CDR3 has 15 amino acids. CDR1 is SGHNT, CDR2 YYREEE, per germline (reference sequence). CDR3 DNA sequence: TGTGCCAGCAGCTTGGCCGGGGGACTCAAAAACATTCAGTACTTC. It translates to CASSLAGGLKNIQYF.

The gene calls are TRBV4-1 and TRBJ2-7, with D possibly matching TRBD1 (6 bases). Per the germline V gene, CDR1 is MGHRA and CDR2 is YSYEKL. The CDR3 has 17 amino acids. The V end lost 2 bases, the J end lost 4 bases, and 21 bases lay between the germline ends. The CDR3 spells CASSQMPFPGERYEQYF. Written as DNA, the CDR3 is TGCGCCAGCAGCCAAATGCCTTTCCCAGGGGAAAGGTACGAGCAGTACTTC.

The V call is TRBV10-1, the J call TRBJ1-1; D is ambiguous. Germline V gene data show CDR1 as WNHNN and CDR2 as SYGVQD (reference sequence). CDR3 length equals 13 residues. The V end was cut by 7 bases, the J end by 10 bases, with 19 bases between. CDR3 loop: CASILKSSVGAFF. CDR3 nucleotide sequence: TGCGCCAGCATCCTTAAGAGTAGTGTTGGAGCTTTCTTT.

The rearrangement uses TRBV5-6 and TRBJ1-6, with a tentative D call TRBD1 (6 bases). Trimming pared 4 bases from V and 5 bases from J, leaving 16 bases between. CDR1 is SGHDT and CDR2 is YYEEEE in the germline V gene. The CDR3 loop spans 16 amino acids. The CDR3 coding sequence is TGTGCCAGCAGCGTACCACAGGGAATGGATAATTCACCCCTCCACTTT. Amino acid sequence: CASSVPQGMDNSPLHF.

The chain uses TRBV6-1 and TRBJ1-4; 8 positions agree with TRBD1. Germline trimming cut 3 bases from V and 5 bases from J; bases unmatched to any gene: 5. There are 15 residues in the CDR3. Germline loops: CDR1 MNHNS, CDR2 SASEGT. The CDR3 sequence: CASSDRGRLNEKLFF. CDR3 bases: TGTGCCAGCAGTGACAGGGGGCGCTTGAATGAAAAACTGTTTTTT.

This clone was seen only a few times. The rearrangement joins TRBV5-1 to TRBJ2-7, with 7 bases aligning to TRBD2. Looked up from germline, CDR1 is SGHRS and CDR2 is YFSETQ. The junction had 10 bases not matched to a gene; V was cut back by 0 bases and J by 7 bases. The CDR3 sequence is 15 residues long. DNA for the CDR3: TGCGCCAGCAGCTTGGAAGCGGGAACCGGTTTAGAGCAGTACTTC. Its protein product is CASSLEAGTGLEQYF.

V usage is TRBV10-3 and J usage is TRBJ2-7; a possible D gene is TRBD1 (6 bases). The germline V and J ends were trimmed by 2 bases and 6 bases, with 14 bases remaining between them. This CDR3 has 14 residues. CDR1 and CDR2 (germline): ENHRY, SYGVKD. This CDR3 is CAISENLGGSEQYF. The DNA of the CDR3 is TGTGCCATCAGTGAGAACTTAGGGGGTAGCGAGCAGTACTTC.